These 25 T cell receptor beta chains originate from one sample sequenced in a study of T cell changes during pregnancy in multiple sclerosis. The protocol was immunoSEQ multiplex PCR, while the TCRdb copy is restricted to in-frame clones and leaves out a portion. The table lists just over 90,000 clones, 91% of them singletons, with less than 2% in the top ten. The source material was peripheral blood, sampled after pregnancy. The origin of the receptors is a female donor in good health, enrolled as a control in a pregnancy study.

The rearrangement joins TRBV10-3 to TRBJ2-2, with 7 bases identical to TRBD1. Germline loops: CDR1 ENHRY, CDR2 SYGVKD. After removal of 2 bases from V and 6 bases from J, the junction contained 6 bases not matched to a gene. CDR3 length: 15 amino acids. The CDR3: CAISEPTGNSGELFF. The CDR3 DNA is TGTGCCATCAGTGAGCCGACAGGGAATTCCGGGGAGCTGTTTTTT.

A single count supports this clone. The CDR3 DNA reads TGTGCCAGCAGTTTCTCCTCCTCCTACGAGCAGTACTTC. This gives the protein CASSFSSSYEQYF. This chain links TRBV27 with TRBJ2-7; D gene unclear. CDR3 length: 13 residues. CDR1 MNHEY and CDR2 SMNVEV come from the germline V gene (reference sequence). Trimming cost V 3 bases and J 0 bases, with 6 bases left between them.

This clone was counted once. The chain uses TRBV9 and TRBJ2-1, with TRBD1 as a possible D gene (5 bases). Germline loops: CDR1 SGDLS, CDR2 YYNGEE. This CDR3 comprises 14 residues. V was trimmed by 4 bases and J by 8 bases, leaving 16 bases between them. The CDR3 DNA sequence: TGTGCCAGCAGCCTTAGGGGTACCGTCGATGAGCAGTTCTTC. Translated, it gives CASSLRGTVDEQFF.

The table lists this clone with a few counts. This chain uses TRBV7-9 with TRBJ1-6, with D possibly matching TRBD1 (6 bases). Trimming removed 8 bases at V and 7 bases at J, with 15 bases between. The CDR3 has 14 amino acids. The V gene's germline CDR1 is SEHNR and CDR2 FQNEAQ (reference sequence). CDR3 amino acids: CASSLGQPNSPLHF. The CDR3 DNA is TGTGCCAGCTCCCTCGGACAGCCGAATTCACCCCTCCACTTT.

This chain joins TRBV5-1 and TRBJ2-5; the D gene is possibly TRBD1 (7 bases). The V end was cut by 4 bases, the J end by 2 bases, with 12 bases between. The CDR3 runs 14 residues. CDR1 and CDR2 (germline): SGHRS, YFSETQ. In DNA, the CDR3 is TGCGCCAGCAGCGCGGGACAGTCTCAAGAGACCCAGTACTTC. Amino acid sequence: CASSAGQSQETQYF. The whole variable domain, remainder taken from reference TRBV5-1 and TRBJ2-5, is KAGVTQTPRYLIKTRGQQVTLSCSPISGHRSVSWYQQTPGQGLQFLFEYFSETQRNKGNFPGRFSGRQFSNSRSEMNVSTLELGDSALYLCASSAGQSQETQYFGPGTRLLVL.

The V gene is TRBV6-1, the J gene TRBJ1-5; D ambiguous. The CDR3 is 13 residues long. The germline V gene has CDR1 MNHNS and CDR2 SASEGT. V lost 6 bases, J lost 4 bases, and 10 bases lay in between. CDR3 in DNA: TGTGCCAGCAGGGGCATACTGAATCAGCCCCAGCATTTT. It yields the protein CASRGILNQPQHF.

This chain uses TRBV9 with TRBJ1-2, with D maybe TRBD1 (6 bases). The CDR3 runs to 13 residues. Deletions cut 0 bases from V and 8 bases from J, with 11 bases between. Germline-derived CDR1 and CDR2 are SGDLS and YYNGEE. The CDR3 nucleotides are TGTGCCAGCAGCGTAGACCGGGGGGCAGGCTACACCTTC. Amino acid sequence: CASSVDRGAGYTF.

The count of this clone is one. The genes are TRBV11-1 and TRBJ2-2; D is ambiguous. The ends were cut back, 3 bases at V and 5 bases at J, with 10 bases in the middle. Looked up from germline, CDR1 is SGHAT and CDR2 is FQDESV (reference sequence). This CDR3 contains 14 residues. As DNA, the CDR3 is TGTGCCAGCAGCTTCGGGTTGAGGACCGGGGAGCTGTTTTTT. This translates into CASSFGLRTGELFF.

The V and J genes are TRBV5-6 and TRBJ1-3; D might be TRBD1 (5 bases). The CDR3 runs to 15 residues. Germline CDR1 is SGHDT and CDR2 is YYEEEE. With 1 base removed from V and 2 bases from J, the gap between germline ends came to 10 bases. DNA for the CDR3: TGTGCCAGCAGCTTGTTACCCAGGGCTGGAAACACCATATATTTT. Its translation: CASSLLPRAGNTIYF.

J is TRBJ2-5 and V is TRBV7-2; 9 nucleotides line up with TRBD1. Germline assignment: CDR1 SGHTA and CDR2 FQGNSA. After removal of 5 bases from V and 7 bases from J, the junction contained 11 bases not matched to a gene. The CDR3 has 15 amino acids. CDR3: CASSPTQTGGWTQYF. CDR3 bases: TGTGCCAGCAGCCCCACCCAGACAGGGGGATGGACCCAGTACTTC.

About this clone itself: An end of the junction differs from the germline gene, which may be a read error. The gene calls are TRBV27 and TRBJ2-7; TRBD2 matches at 7 bases. Germline V gene lookup returns CDR1 MNHEY and CDR2 SMNVEV (reference sequence). The CDR3 length is 12 residues. The CDR3 sequence is CASSSRGYGQYF. As DNA, the CDR3 is TGTGCCAGCAGTTCGCGGGGGTACGGGCAGTACTTC.

This chain connects TRBV15 to TRBJ2-7; possibly TRBD2 for D (6 bases). Germline V CDR1 and CDR2: LNHNV, YYDKDF (reference sequence). The germline V and J ends were trimmed by 0 bases and 5 bases, with 17 bases remaining between them. The CDR3 is made up of 16 amino acids. CDR3 DNA: TGTGCCACCAGCAGAGATAGAGTTCGAGGCGGGAACGAGCAGTACTTC. This sequence encodes CATSRDRVRGGNEQYF.

V gene TRBV9 combines with J gene TRBJ2-1; 7 bases map to TRBD2. Germline V gene sequence: CDR1 SGDLS, CDR2 YYNGEE. The CDR3 is made up of 15 amino acids. V lost 6 bases and J lost 2; bases outside the gene matches: 8. The CDR3 DNA is TGTGCCAGCACCGGGGCGGGACTACCCTACAATGAGCAGTTCTTC. Protein product: CASTGAGLPYNEQFF.

V usage is TRBV27 and J usage is TRBJ2-1; TRBD1 matches at 7 bases. The CDR3 sequence is 17 residues long. The V and J ends lost 6 bases and 0 bases, in that order; junction bases with no gene match: 11. Germline V gene data show CDR1 as MNHEY and CDR2 as SMNVEV (reference sequence). In DNA, the CDR3 is TGTGCCAGCAGCACAACAACGACAGGGAGCTCCTACAATGAGCAGTTCTTC. It specifies CASSTTTTGSSYNEQFF.

The chain has TRBV28 and TRBJ1-2; TRBD1 is a possible D gene (5 bases). CDR3 size: 17 residues. V gave up 2 bases and J gave up 6 bases, with 22 bases separating them. Germline V gives CDR1 MDHEN, CDR2 SYDVKM. The CDR3: CASSLRSGPVIGNGYTF. The CDR3 nucleotides read TGTGCCAGCAGTTTACGGTCAGGGCCCGTGATTGGGAATGGCTACACCTTC.

The J gene is TRBJ1-1, the V gene TRBV6-1; D gene ambiguous. Trimming shortened V by 6 bases and J by 1 base, and 9 bases separated the two germline ends. Per the germline V gene, CDR1 is MNHNS and CDR2 is SASEGT. The CDR3 consists of 13 residues. DNA for the CDR3: TGTGCCAGCAGAGTAGGGAGGAACACTGAAGCTTTCTTT. Translated: CASRVGRNTEAFF.

The chain employs TRBV18 and TRBJ1-1; possible D gene TRBD1, 5 bases. V lost 5 bases, J lost 1 base, and 17 bases lay in between. The germline gives CDR1 KGHSH, CDR2 LQKENI. This CDR3 is 16 amino acids long. CDR3 protein: CASSFSNDRKNTEAFF. The DNA for the CDR3 is TGTGCCAGCTCATTCTCCAATGACAGAAAGAACACTGAAGCTTTCTTT.

This chain connects TRBV15 to TRBJ2-4, with unresolved D. The germline V gene has CDR1 LNHNV and CDR2 YYDKDF (reference sequence). CDR3 length: 16 amino acids. V was cut by 2 bases and J by 0 bases, with 11 bases left in between. CDR3 coding DNA: TGTGCCACCAGCAGAATGCTCGAGGTAGCCAAAAACATTCAGTACTTC. This sequence encodes CATSRMLEVAKNIQYF.

The chain combines TRBV7-3 with TRBJ1-1; D call uncertain. The CDR3 has 13 residues. The germline V gene has CDR1 SGHTA and CDR2 FQGTGA. V lost 6 bases and J 3 bases, leaving 11 bases between the germline ends. CDR3 sequence reads: CASRRDTHTEAFF. CDR3 sequence (DNA): TGTGCCAGCAGACGAGACACCCACACTGAAGCTTTCTTT.

The CDR3 spells CASSQIGGRETQYF. The CDR3 coding sequence is TGTGCCAGCAGCCAGATCGGGGGGCGAGAGACCCAGTACTTC. The genes are TRBV11-2 and TRBJ2-5; possible D gene TRBD2, 7 bases. V was shortened by 5 bases and J by 4 bases, with 14 bases between the two germline ends. The CDR3 has 14 amino acids. The germline CDR1 and CDR2 sequences are SGHAT and FQNNGV.

The J gene is TRBJ1-1, the V gene TRBV15; 9 bases agree with TRBD1. CDR1 and CDR2 from the germline V gene are LNHNV and YYDKDF (reference sequence). The junction had 10 bases not matched to a gene; V was cut back by 0 bases and J by 11 bases. The CDR3 contains 15 residues. In DNA form, the CDR3 reads TGTGCCACCAGCAGAGAGGACAGGGGAGGGGTAGGGGCTTTCTTT. Amino acid sequence: CATSREDRGGVGAFF. Supplemented by reference TRBV15 and TRBJ1-1, the full variable domain reads DAMVIQNPRYQVTQFGKPVTLSCSQTLNHNVMYWYQQKSSQAPKLLFHYYDKDFNNEADTPDNFQSRRPNTSFCFLDIRSPGLGDTAMYLCATSREDRGGVGAFFGQGTRLTVV.

This chain joins TRBV19 and TRBJ1-2; 7 positions match TRBD1. Germline-derived CDR1 and CDR2 are LNHDA and SQIVND (reference sequence). V trimming: 7 bases; J trimming: 6 bases; junction bases outside the gene matches: 5. CDR3 length: 12 residues. The CDR3 DNA reads as TGTGCCAGTAATGACAGGGTAAATGGCTACACCTTC. It translates to CASNDRVNGYTF.

The CDR3 coding sequence is TGTGCCAGCAGCTTGGAAGGGGGGGGAAGCGGGGAGCTGTTTTTT. Protein: CASSLEGGGSGELFF. V is TRBV5-5 and J is TRBJ2-2; tentatively, D is TRBD2 (7 bases). This CDR3 comprises 15 residues. Trimming removed 0 bases at V and 7 bases at J, with 13 bases between. The germline V gene has CDR1 SGHKS and CDR2 YYEKEE (reference sequence).

The chain links TRBV10-3 to TRBJ2-2, with D maybe TRBD1 (6 bases). CDR1 ENHRY and CDR2 SYGVKD come from the germline V gene. The V end was cut by 2 bases, the J end by 0 bases, with 10 bases between. This CDR3 is 16 amino acids long. CDR3 coding DNA: TGTGCCATCAGTGAGCCCCGGACAGCGAACACCGGGGAGCTGTTTTTT. It encodes CAISEPRTANTGELFF.

The chain employs TRBV12-5 and TRBJ2-7, with D tentatively TRBD1 (5 bases). Germline V CDR1 and CDR2: LGHNT, FRNRAP. V lost 0 bases, J lost 5 bases, and 11 bases lay in between. The CDR3 is made up of 14 amino acids. Here the CDR3 reads CASGLVFRAHEQYF. CDR3 bases: TGTGCTAGTGGTTTGGTATTCAGGGCTCACGAGCAGTACTTC.